This T cell receptor beta chain comes out of a study of low-dose radiotherapy and immunotherapy resistance in tumors. J lost 2 bases, V lost 3 bases, and 13 bases had no gene match. The CDR3 extends over 17 amino acids. CDR1 is LGHNA and CDR2 is YSLEER in the germline V gene. Alpha- and beta-chain coverage of first-strand cDNA came from TRAV- and TRBV-specific primers. The authors ran approximately 20 PCR cycles to amplify TCRs with a constant-region primer and V-primer adapter. TCRdb re-called the reads with MiXCR, one entry per CDR3 protein. The sample consists of some 88,000 distinct CDR3 sequences, 9.4% of them appearing once. Noted time point: before trial treatment. This clonotype was picked up many times.

Sequences were derived from PBMCs, sampled before treatment. This chain links TRBV4-3 with TRBJ2-7; TRBD1 matches 7 bases. The TCR was taken from a male donor with prostate cancer. CDR3 loop: CASSQASTGAIPYEQYF. The CDR3 DNA reads as TGCGCCAGCAGCCAGGCCAGTACAGGGGCGATACCCTACGAGCAGTACTTC.